A selection of T cell receptor beta chains follows, all from one sample in a study of blood T cell repertoires in COVID-19. Using immunoSEQ multiplex PCR, the repertoire was profiled, and TCRdb retains in-frame clones only, with some absent. The sample includes under 200,000 clones, about 87% of them seen just once. Sequencing was carried out using peripheral blood. All receptors come from a woman aged 80 or over with COVID-19, enrolled during active disease. Both conserved end residues are part of each CDR3. Each record gives: V gene, J gene, CDR3 protein.

TRBV7-3	TRBJ1-3	CASSLATGIGNTIYF
TRBV21-1	TRBJ2-7	CASRRAEGVYEQYF
TRBV9	TRBJ2-3	CASSAKGGGSTDTQYF
TRBV6-6	TRBJ1-2	CAGEGGSYGYTF
TRBV6-5	TRBJ2-7	CASTLSYEQYF
TRBV5-1	TRBJ2-7	CASSSAGLAVSYEQYF
TRBV7-2	TRBJ1-2	CASSSGQGTFAYGYTF
TRBV4-2	TRBJ2-4	CASSFMEEASGSKNIQYF
TRBV7-6	TRBJ2-3	CASSLGTGSTDTQYF
TRBV9	TRBJ2-7	CASSGGRPYEQYF
TRBV7-8	TRBJ2-1	CASSLVRTGTSGYNEQFF
TRBV9	TRBJ2-3	CASSRAPGRAGPTDTQYF
TRBV19	TRBJ1-1	CASSISLGAVNTEAFF
TRBV28	TRBJ2-2	CATLTGGNTGELFF
TRBV18	TRBJ1-6	CASSPLTGGLINSPLHF
TRBV18	TRBJ2-7	CASSPVAGAGEQYF
TRBV6-5	TRBJ2-3	CASSYSGSSTDTQYF
TRBV15	TRBJ2-7	CATSRAGTSTYEQYF
TRBV29-1	TRBJ2-3	CSVPTSGRTDTQYF
TRBV15	TRBJ2-1	CATSRDPAGNNEQFF
TRBV19	TRBJ1-4	CASIQQGARGKLFF
TRBV6-5	TRBJ2-2	CASSRGQFAGELFF
TRBV29-1	TRBJ1-1	CSVRQGPNTEAFF
TRBV18	TRBJ2-7	CASSPWGASSYEQYF
TRBV5-1	TRBJ1-1	CASSFNRDTEAFF
TRBV2	TRBJ2-4	CASSGDSLAKNIQYF
TRBV6-5	TRBJ1-5	CASSSDRGKNQPQHF
TRBV6-5	TRBJ1-2	CASSYWAGKTNYGYTF
TRBV5-6	TRBJ2-5	CASSETGVHETQYF